One and the same sample provided the 27 T cell receptor beta chains below, sequenced in a study of T cells in localized non-small cell lung cancer. Assay: immunoSEQ multiplex PCR; the TCRdb copy retains only in-frame clones and omits some. The sample consists of tens of thousands of clones, more than 85% of them appearing once. Sequenced here: PBMCs, sampled before any cancer treatment. Receptors were obtained from a man aged 35-69 years with stage II squamous cell lung carcinoma.

The CDR3 loop reads CASSLVSGGNSYEQYF. In DNA, the CDR3 is TGTGCCAGCAGCTTAGTTAGCGGGGGAAACTCCTACGAGCAGTACTTC. The chain has TRBV7-2 and TRBJ2-7; TRBD2 matches at 9 bases. Germline V gene sequence: CDR1 SGHTA, CDR2 FQGNSA. Trimming cost V 1 base and J 0 bases; bases outside gene matches: 4. CDR3 length: 16 residues. Together with reference TRBV7-2 and TRBJ2-7, the CDR3 gives the full variable domain: GAGVSQSPSNKVTEKGKDVELRCDPISGHTALYWYRQSLGQGLEFLIYFQGNSAPDKSGLPSDRFSAERTGGSVSTLTIQRTQQEDSAVYLCASSLVSGGNSYEQYFGPGTRLTVT.

The chain has TRBV27 and TRBJ2-1; D is undetermined. From germline, CDR1 is MNHEY and CDR2 SMNVEV (reference sequence). V shed 2 bases and J shed 0 bases, with 11 bases lying between them. The CDR3 is 16 amino acids. The CDR3 DNA is TGTGCCAGCAGTTTAAGGGAATACTACTCCTACAATGAGCAGTTCTTC. Its protein is CASSLREYYSYNEQFF.

The J gene is TRBJ2-2, the V gene TRBV7-2, with D possibly TRBD1 on 7 matching bases. The CDR3 sequence is 15 residues long. Germline values: CDR1 SGHTA, CDR2 FQGNSA. V gave up 5 bases and J gave up 6 bases, with 16 bases separating them. The CDR3 DNA sequence: TGTGCCAGCAGCCAAAAGCAGGGGGAGGCCGGGGAGCTGTTTTTT. Translating it yields CASSQKQGEAGELFF.

V usage is TRBV10-2 and J usage is TRBJ1-5; a possible D gene is TRBD1 (6 bases). V was trimmed by 7 bases and J by 1 base, leaving 14 bases between them. Germline values: CDR1 WSHSY, CDR2 SAAADI. The CDR3 has 15 amino acids. The CDR3 nucleotides are TGCGCCAGCAAAGTCGAGGGGGGAAGCAATCAGCCCCAGCATTTT. Residues: CASKVEGGSNQPQHF.

As for this clone: At one boundary the junction diverges from the germline segment, which might be a read error. The V and J genes are TRBV11-3 and TRBJ2-5, with D possibly TRBD2 on 7 matching bases. CDR1 is SGHNT, CDR2 YENEEA, per germline. This CDR3 region has 15 residues. CDR3: CASSLGGGVSETQYF. CDR3 coding DNA: TGTGCCAGCAGTTTAGGGGGGGGCGTTTCTGAGACCCAGTACTTC.

V and J are TRBV7-6 and TRBJ1-1; D not certain. CDR1 is SGHVS, CDR2 FNYEAQ, per germline. V dropped 0 bases and J dropped 5 bases, with 4 bases sitting between them. The CDR3 contains 12 residues. The CDR3, as DNA: TGTGCCAGCAGCTTAGCGGAGACTGAAGCTTTCTTT. This gives the protein CASSLAETEAFF.

A single count supports this clone. The chain recombines TRBV25-1 with TRBJ2-3; the match to TRBD1 covers 8 bases. V dropped 3 bases and J dropped 0; count of bases not matched to a gene: 8. The CDR3 length is 17 residues. Germline V gives CDR1 MGHDK, CDR2 SYGVNS. The CDR3 nucleotides read TGTGCCAGCAGTGAGCATACGACAGGGGCTAGCACAGATACGCAGTATTTT. This translates into CASSEHTTGASTDTQYF.

The rearrangement links TRBV19 to TRBJ1-2; no reliable D call. The germline V gene encodes CDR1 LNHDA and CDR2 SQIVND (reference sequence). The V and J ends lost 3 bases and 5 bases respectively, with 10 bases between them. This CDR3 is built from 13 residues. The DNA of the CDR3 is TGTGCCAGTAGTATGTCCGGGCTTTATGGCTACACCTTC. This sequence encodes CASSMSGLYGYTF.

The chain couples TRBV6-5 to TRBJ1-1; D remains ambiguous. Trimming shortened V by 8 bases and J by 6 bases, and 16 bases separated the two germline ends. The CDR3 has 13 amino acids. Germline V gene sequence: CDR1 MNHEY, CDR2 SVGAGI. The CDR3 spells CASQRFSGAEAFF. DNA for the CDR3: TGTGCCAGCCAGAGGTTTTCGGGCGCTGAAGCTTTCTTT.

The chain recombines TRBV2 with TRBJ2-4, with D perhaps TRBD1 (5 bases). Germline CDR1 reads SNHLY; CDR2 reads FYNNEI. Trimming took off 3 bases at V and 3 bases at J, with 12 bases between the two ends. The CDR3 consists of 15 residues. The CDR3 DNA is TGTGCCAGCAGTGACCCTACTGACAGCAAAAACATTCAGTACTTC. Encoded protein: CASSDPTDSKNIQYF.

The chain is built from TRBV28 and TRBJ2-5; perhaps TRBD1 as D (6 bases). The CDR3 spans 15 residues. CDR1 MDHEN and CDR2 SYDVKM come from the germline V gene. V lost 7 bases to trimming and J lost 1 base, with 16 bases between them. Here the CDR3 reads CASIKKGQFQETQYF. The CDR3 bases are TGTGCCAGCATCAAAAAGGGACAATTCCAAGAGACCCAGTACTTC.

This chain connects TRBV9 to TRBJ2-7; D remains ambiguous. The germline V gene has CDR1 SGDLS and CDR2 YYNGEE. The V end lost 3 bases, the J end lost 1 base, and 5 bases lay between the germline ends. The CDR3 has 12 amino acids. DNA of the CDR3: TGTGCCAGCAGCGAAGGTTCCTACGAGCAGTACTTC. This codes for CASSEGSYEQYF.

This chain uses TRBV14 with TRBJ2-7; D is possibly TRBD1 (5 bases). Germline V gene sequence: CDR1 SGHDN, CDR2 FVKESK. V was pared by 0 bases and J by 2 bases, with 8 bases between. This CDR3 is built from 14 residues. CDR3 nucleotides: TGTGCCAGCAGCCAAGAAAGGGGCACCTACGAGCAGTACTTC. Translated: CASSQERGTYEQYF.

V and J are TRBV27 and TRBJ2-7, with 11 bases fitting TRBD2. Germline assignment: CDR1 MNHEY and CDR2 SMNVEV (reference sequence). V trimming: 5 bases; J trimming: 5 bases; junction bases outside the gene matches: 8. This CDR3 region has 15 residues. CDR3 DNA sequence: TGTGCCAGCAGTCTCTATAGCGGGAGGGACAACGAGCAGTACTTC. Its protein is CASSLYSGRDNEQYF.

The rearrangement joins TRBV5-1 to TRBJ1-4, with TRBD1 matching over 8 bases. With V trimmed by 0 bases and J by 2 bases, 9 bases remained unmatched. Germline V gene lookup returns CDR1 SGHRS and CDR2 YFSETQ. The length of the CDR3 is 18 residues. The CDR3 nucleotides are TGCGCCAGCAGCTTGGCGCCGACAGGGGTATTTACTAATGAAAAACTGTTTTTT. Translating gives CASSLAPTGVFTNEKLFF.

This clone was found a few times. V gene TRBV18 combines with J gene TRBJ2-7, with 7 bases matching TRBD1. The CDR3 has 16 amino acids. Trimming took 0 bases from V and 0 from J; bases not matched to a gene: 5. CDR1 is KGHSH and CDR2 is LQKENI in the germline V gene. CDR3: CASSPPDRTSSYEQYF. The CDR3 region has the DNA TGTGCCAGCTCACCACCGGACAGGACGAGCTCCTACGAGCAGTACTTC. Complete variable domain (other parts from reference TRBV18 and TRBJ2-7): NAGVMQNPRHLVRRRGQEARLRCSPMKGHSHVYWYRQLPEEGLKFMVYLQKENIIDESGMPKERFSAEFPKEGPSILRIQQVVRGDSAAYFCASSPPDRTSSYEQYFGPGTRLTVT.

V usage is TRBV28 and J usage is TRBJ1-5, with D hard to call. V lost 7 bases and J lost 3, with 16 bases in between. The CDR3 runs to 15 residues. Germline assignment: CDR1 MDHEN and CDR2 SYDVKM. This CDR3 is CASTGSGSINQPQHF. CDR3 nucleotide sequence: TGTGCCAGCACCGGCTCCGGGTCCATCAATCAGCCCCAGCATTTT.

CDR3 bases: TGCGCCAGCAGCCAAGAATGGGGAGGATACGAGCAGTACTTC. It specifies CASSQEWGGYEQYF. The chain has TRBV4-1 and TRBJ2-7; tentatively, D is TRBD2 (6 bases). The V end lost 0 bases, the J end lost 4 bases, and 10 bases lay between the germline ends. Per germline, CDR1 MGHRA and CDR2 YSYEKL. This CDR3 is 14 amino acids long.

The chain carries TRBV7-6 and TRBJ1-1; D is possibly TRBD1 (5 bases). With 6 bases removed from V and 6 bases from J, the gap between germline ends came to 14 bases. Germline CDR1 SGHVS, CDR2 FNYEAQ. There are 13 residues in the CDR3. In DNA, the CDR3 is TGTGCCAGCAGTTTGGGAGGGGCTGCTGAAGCTTTCTTT. This translates into CASSLGGAAEAFF.

The chain employs TRBV5-1 and TRBJ2-3; 10 nucleotides line up with TRBD1. This CDR3 is built from 15 residues. V shed 4 bases and J 7 bases; nucleotides not matched to a gene: 9. Germline V gene sequence: CDR1 SGHRS, CDR2 YFSETQ. The CDR3 DNA is TGCGCCAGCAGCCAAGACAGGGGGCCCATGTATACGCAGTATTTT. It is translated as CASSQDRGPMYTQYF.

Only a few counts were recorded for this clone. The J gene is TRBJ1-1, the V gene TRBV14; perhaps TRBD1 as D (5 bases). The CDR3 is 13 residues long. V gave up 5 bases and J gave up 2 bases, with 9 bases separating them. The germline CDR1 and CDR2 sequences are SGHDN and FVKESK. The DNA for the CDR3 is TGTGCCAGCAGCAAGACAGTTAACACTGAAGCTTTCTTT. Residues: CASSKTVNTEAFF.

The V call is TRBV28, the J call TRBJ2-1; 8 bases agree with TRBD2. Germline V lookup: CDR1 MDHEN, CDR2 SYDVKM. J gave up 2 bases and V 3 bases, and 9 bases lay outside the gene matches. There are 17 residues in the CDR3. This CDR3 is CASSFPLREGPYNEQFF. As DNA, the CDR3 is TGTGCCAGCAGTTTTCCCCTACGGGAGGGCCCCTACAATGAGCAGTTCTTC.

The CDR3 nucleotides are TGCGCCAGCAGCTTGAGCCCTCCGGGGGGAGGAGAGACCCAGTACTTC. It specifies CASSLSPPGGGETQYF. This chain links TRBV5-1 with TRBJ2-5; 7 bases line up with TRBD2. The CDR3 length is 16 residues. V was clipped by 1 base and J by 4 bases; unmatched bases: 10. CDR1 and CDR2 (germline): SGHRS, YFSETQ.

Only one count was recorded for this clone. The chain has TRBV7-2 and TRBJ1-4; D is possibly TRBD1 (6 bases). Trimming stripped 2 bases from V and 4 bases from J, with 14 bases between. The germline V gene has CDR1 SGHTA and CDR2 FQGNSA. The CDR3 contains 16 residues. CDR3 sequence: CASSLNGGGNNEKLFF. CDR3 bases: TGTGCCAGCAGCTTAAATGGGGGGGGCAATAATGAAAAACTGTTTTTT.

This sequence joins TRBV6-6 and TRBJ2-7; D gene ambiguous. The CDR3 sequence is 13 residues long. From germline, CDR1 is MNHNY and CDR2 SVGAGI (reference sequence). V lost 0 bases and J lost 3, with 6 bases in between. The CDR3 loop reads CASSYSDGYEQYF. CDR3 DNA: TGTGCCAGCAGTTACTCGGACGGCTACGAGCAGTACTTC.

This clone was seen a few times. The V gene is TRBV7-9, the J gene TRBJ1-1; the D gene is possibly TRBD1 (6 bases). This CDR3 region has 18 residues. Germline V gene lookup returns CDR1 SEHNR and CDR2 FQNEAQ (reference sequence). V lost 5 bases and J lost 2, with 24 bases in between. The chain's CDR3 is CASSIPNVKGHPNTEAFF. The CDR3 nucleotides read TGTGCCAGCAGCATCCCAAACGTTAAGGGACATCCAAACACTGAAGCTTTCTTT.

This sequence joins TRBV30 and TRBJ1-5; no definite D call. This CDR3 spans 14 amino acids. Trimming removed 2 bases at V and 0 bases at J, with 8 bases between. The germline V gene has CDR1 GTSNPN and CDR2 SVGIG (reference sequence). The CDR3 DNA follows: TGTGCCTGGAGTTTGACATTTAGCAATCAGCCCCAGCATTTT. Residues: CAWSLTFSNQPQHF.